This T cell receptor (beta chain) was identified in a study of shared clonotypes between healthy human individuals. Regarding this clone: Its matching antigen is unknown.

The data were produced by immunoSEQ multiplex PCR, yet TCRdb's version contains in-frame clones alone and is incomplete. The data contain fewer than 500,000 clones, 75% to 80% of them seen just once; the ten biggest clones take up approximately 12%. Trimming pared 1 base from V and 0 bases from J, leaving 10 bases between. This CDR3 contains 16 residues. CDR1 and CDR2 (germline): MDHEN, SYDVKM. Findings and caveats of the study: Sampling involved blood alone; tissue repertoires likely differ.

The sequence was collected from a woman aged 40 to 49 in good health. Some clones in this sample may be carry-over from other donors' samples. What was sequenced was PBMCs. The V gene is TRBV28, the J gene TRBJ2-1; the D gene is possibly TRBD2 (6 bases). The CDR3 is CASSLSGGSSYNEQFF. CDR3 DNA: TGTGCCAGCAGTTTATCTGGGGGGAGCTCCTACAATGAGCAGTTCTTC.